The TCR beta chain under discussion was sequenced for a study of CD4 T cells in relation to SARS-CoV-2 and coronaviruses. Study at large: The restricting HLA molecule for shared crossreactive spike epitopes was mapped.

CD4+ T cells from unexposed donors were obtained before the COVID-19 pandemic (2011-2018). Sequencing was performed with immunoSEQ multiplex PCR; in TCRdb, only in-frame clones are kept and a portion is missing. This sample yields some 65,000 clones, of which 75% to 90% are seen a single time; roughly 1.5% belongs to the top ten. The CDR3 totals 15 residues. Germline lookup yields CDR1 LNHDA and CDR2 SQIVND (reference sequence). Trimming at V came to 6 bases and at J to 7 bases, leaving 6 bases not matched to a gene. J is TRBJ2-1 and V is TRBV19; TRBD2 aligns across 13 bases. The sequenced sample was memory CD4+ T cells from PBMCs. The receptor was isolated from a human donor in good health. CDR3 protein: CASRTGTSGTNEQFF. CDR3 coding DNA: TGTGCCAGTAGGACCGGGACTAGCGGGACAAATGAGCAGTTCTTC.